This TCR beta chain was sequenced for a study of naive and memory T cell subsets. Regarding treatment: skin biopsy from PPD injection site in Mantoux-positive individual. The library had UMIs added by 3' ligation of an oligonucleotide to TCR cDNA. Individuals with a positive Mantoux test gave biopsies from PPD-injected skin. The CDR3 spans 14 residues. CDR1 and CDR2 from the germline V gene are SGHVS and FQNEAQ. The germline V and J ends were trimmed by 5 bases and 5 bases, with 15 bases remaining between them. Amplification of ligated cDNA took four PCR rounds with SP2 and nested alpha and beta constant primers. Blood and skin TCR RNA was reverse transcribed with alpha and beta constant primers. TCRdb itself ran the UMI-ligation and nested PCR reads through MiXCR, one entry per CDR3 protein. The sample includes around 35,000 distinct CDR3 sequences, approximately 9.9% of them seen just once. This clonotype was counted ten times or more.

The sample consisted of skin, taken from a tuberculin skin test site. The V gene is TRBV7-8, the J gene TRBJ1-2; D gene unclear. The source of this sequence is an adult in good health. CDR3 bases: TGTGCCAGCAGCCCTATCTGGAGCGGGTATGGCTACACCTTC. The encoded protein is CASSPIWSGYGYTF.